The present T cell receptor beta chain was sequenced within a study of blood T cell repertoires in COVID-19. Sequencing used immunoSEQ multiplex PCR; TCRdb keeps in-frame clones, though not all of them. The repertoire holds 110,000 to 150,000 clones, with 70% to 85% as singletons. The sequenced material came from PBMCs or T cells enriched from blood (not recorded which). The TCR originated in a woman aged 18-35 years who had been exposed to COVID-19.

The DNA for the CDR3 is TGTGCCAGCAGCTTGGGGGCGGCAGGCGGGACTGAAGCTTTCTTT. It encodes CASSLGAAGGTEAFF. V usage is TRBV7-2 and J usage is TRBJ1-1; a weak D match, TRBD1 (6 bases). Deletions cut 3 bases from V and 5 bases from J, with 16 bases between. This CDR3 has 15 residues. Germline CDR1 SGHTA, CDR2 FQGNSA.